This T cell receptor (beta chain) appears in the sequencing data of a study of cytomegalovirus exposure and HLA in healthy donors. Points from the study as a whole: It was about 180 TCR beta chains that were listed as cytomegalovirus-associated.

V was trimmed by 3 bases and J by 0 bases, leaving 9 bases between them. Germline CDR1 LNHDA, CDR2 SQIVND (reference sequence). This CDR3 has 15 residues. The PCR used 60 Vbeta and 13 Jbeta primers. Assay: immunoSEQ multiplex PCR; the TCRdb copy retains only in-frame clones and omits some. The sample carries 95,000 to 150,000 clones, around 76% recorded once. Concerning this clone itself: Its cognate antigen is unknown.

This rearrangement joins TRBV19 to TRBJ1-5; unclear D gene. Sample: PBMCs. This TCR derives from a man aged 60 to 69 in good health and CMV-seropositive. This CDR3 reads CASSIQEYSNQPQHF. CDR3 bases: TGTGCCAGTAGTATTCAGGAATATAGCAATCAGCCCCAGCATTTT.